This T cell receptor beta chain was identified during a study of blood T cells in healthy people across ages. Primed by a sample-barcoded 5' primer and a J-beta primer mix, a second PCR proceeded for about 6 to 11 cycles. Sequencing of every sample gave 2.5 million or more CDR3-containing paired-end reads. TCRdb processed the 5' RACE reads anew with MiXCR; each CDR3 protein has one entry. Of around 1,800,000 distinct CDR3 sequences detected, roughly 43% appear once; the ten largest clones hold 23%. Extractions gave at least 6 micrograms of total RNA per sample. The CDR3 is made up of 14 amino acids. Germline CDR1 is SEHNR and CDR2 is FQNEAQ (reference sequence). The V gene lost 5 bases and the J gene lost 2 bases, with 10 bases spanning the gap. This clonotype appeared a few times. Antigen specificity is unknown. General observations from the study: Estimated diversity across one million T cells was deemed an underestimate. Long-lived donors carried more naive CD4+ cells and greater diversity than aged donors.

The TCR was taken from a human donor in good health. This chain uses TRBV7-9 with TRBJ2-1; D may be TRBD2 (5 bases). Input material: blood. CDR3 in DNA: TGTGCCAGCAGCACGGACTGGCCCTACAATGAGCAGTTCTTC. Its translation: CASSTDWPYNEQFF.